These 7 T cell receptor beta chains share one sample of origin, sequenced in a study of blood T cell repertoires in COVID-19 (dated by TCRdb to about 2020). Library preparation was by the immunoSEQ multiplex PCR assay. This immuneACCESS table, as held by TCRdb, lists in-frame sequences with V and J called but not all clones. Of the missing ones, under half trace to an unresolved V gene in checked studies; the others have no known cause. This sample comprises roughly 250,000 clones, 70% to 90% of them detected only once. The top ten clones comprise 3.5% to 4.5% of the sample. The specimen was PBMCs or T cells enriched from blood (not recorded which). The origin of the receptors is a woman younger than 45 who had recovered from COVID-19.

This chain uses TRBV11-2 with TRBJ2-2; TRBD1 matches 11 bases. Germline assignment: CDR1 SGHAT and CDR2 FQNNGV. The CDR3 has 17 amino acids. The trim removed 6 bases at V and 3 bases at J, leaving 9 bases unmatched. CDR3 in DNA: TGTGCCAGCAGTTCACCCGGACAGGGGGCTGACACCGGGGAGCTGTTTTTT. It yields the protein CASSSPGQGADTGELFF.

The J gene is TRBJ1-1, the V gene TRBV28, with D tentatively TRBD1 (6 bases). The CDR3 sequence is 15 residues long. Trimming cost V 8 bases and J 2 bases, with 18 bases left between them. Germline V CDR1 and CDR2: MDHEN, SYDVKM. CDR3 protein: CASGITGPKNTEAFF. The CDR3 nucleotides read TGTGCCAGCGGAATAACAGGGCCCAAAAACACTGAAGCTTTCTTT.

The chain joins TRBV3-1 (or the pseudogene TRBV3-2) to TRBJ2-1; possible D gene TRBD2, 5 bases. Trimming shortened V by 6 bases and J by 5 bases, and 23 bases separated the two germline ends. The CDR3 is made up of 17 amino acids. In germline, CDR1 is LGHDT, CDR2 YNNKEL (reference sequence). The DNA for the CDR3 is TGTGCCAGCAGGCCAAAAAGGACGGGAAGTCCGAACAATGAGCAGTTCTTC. Translating it yields CASRPKRTGSPNNEQFF.

V usage is TRBV7-9 and J usage is TRBJ2-1; 9 nucleotides agree with TRBD2. With 5 bases clipped from V and 9 bases from J, the junction kept 14 bases outside the gene matches. Germline V gene lookup returns CDR1 SEHNR and CDR2 FQNEAQ (reference sequence). This CDR3 contains 16 residues. In nucleotides, the CDR3 is TGTGCCAGCAGCATCCCACTGGCGGGAGGGCAGGGTGAGCAGTTCTTC. Its translation: CASSIPLAGGQGEQFF.

A single count supports this clone. This chain connects TRBV29-1 to TRBJ1-1; the D is unclear. The ends were cut back, 6 bases at V and 1 base at J, with 9 bases in the middle. Germline V gene data show CDR1 as SQVTM and CDR2 as ANQGSEA. This CDR3 has 12 residues. In DNA, the CDR3 is TGCAGCGTCCTGGCAGGGAACACTGAAGCTTTCTTT. Amino acid sequence: CSVLAGNTEAFF. The full variable domain, in which reference TRBV29-1 and TRBJ1-1 provide the parts outside the CDR3, is SAVISQKPSRDICQRGTSLTIQCQVDSQVTMMFWYRQQPGQSLTLIATANQGSEATYESGFVIDKFPISRPNLTFSTLTVSNMSPEDSSIYLCSVLAGNTEAFFGQGTRLTVV.

The chain couples TRBV5-6 to TRBJ2-1; no clear D. Germline V gene data show CDR1 as SGHDT and CDR2 as YYEEEE. V lost 8 bases, J lost 0 bases, and 15 bases lay in between. This CDR3 contains 15 residues. The DNA of the CDR3 is TGTGCCAGTCAGCTTCTAGAGATCTCCTACAATGAGCAGTTCTTC. Its protein is CASQLLEISYNEQFF.

This chain joins TRBV5-6 and TRBJ2-3; perhaps TRBD2 as D (6 bases). The CDR3 totals 15 residues. From germline, CDR1 is SGHDT and CDR2 YYEEEE. Between the trimmed V and J ends, which lost 1 base and 2 bases, there was a span of 11 bases. DNA for the CDR3: TGTGCCAGCAGCTTGTGGCGGGACCTCACAGATACGCAGTATTTT. Translation: CASSLWRDLTDTQYF. Filled out from reference TRBV5-6 and TRBJ2-3, the complete variable domain reads DAGVTQSPTHLIKTRGQQVTLRCSPKSGHDTVSWYQQALGQGPQFIFQYYEEEERQRGNFPDRFSGHQFPNYSSELNVNALLLGDSALYLCASSLWRDLTDTQYFGPGTRLTVL.